This record covers a single TCR beta chain. Its specificity is not known. The entry originates in a study of CD8+ T cells in alopecia areata. Study conclusions and caveats: Patients shared TCRs less clearly than mice did, possibly owing to HLA.

Treatment: oral pan-JAK inhibitor, 5-10 mg twice daily. The CDR3 spans 12 residues. Per germline, CDR1 GTSNPN and CDR2 SVGIG (reference sequence). Trimming pared 2 bases from V and 2 bases from J, leaving 7 bases between. Isolated RNA was reverse transcribed into cDNA used as the sequencing template. Assay: immunoSEQ multiplex PCR; the TCRdb copy retains only in-frame clones and omits some. The data contain about 200,000 clones, approximately 38% of them seen just once; the ten biggest clones take up roughly 0.45%. The V gene is TRBV30, the J gene TRBJ2-7, with D possibly being TRBD2 (5 bases). The specimen was CD4+ T cells sorted from blood, collected around week 34, from a patient treated with tofacitinib. This TCR came from a human donor with alopecia areata. For the CDR3, the DNA is TGTGCCTGGAGTAGCGGAACCTACGAGCAGTACTTC. Its protein product is CAWSSGTYEQYF. Supplemented by reference TRBV30 and TRBJ2-7, the full variable domain reads SQTIHQWPATLVQPVGSPLSLECTVEGTSNPNLYWYRQAAGRGLQLLFYSVGIGQISSEVPQNLSASRPQDRQFILSSKKLLLSDSGFYLCAWSSGTYEQYFGPGTRLTVT.